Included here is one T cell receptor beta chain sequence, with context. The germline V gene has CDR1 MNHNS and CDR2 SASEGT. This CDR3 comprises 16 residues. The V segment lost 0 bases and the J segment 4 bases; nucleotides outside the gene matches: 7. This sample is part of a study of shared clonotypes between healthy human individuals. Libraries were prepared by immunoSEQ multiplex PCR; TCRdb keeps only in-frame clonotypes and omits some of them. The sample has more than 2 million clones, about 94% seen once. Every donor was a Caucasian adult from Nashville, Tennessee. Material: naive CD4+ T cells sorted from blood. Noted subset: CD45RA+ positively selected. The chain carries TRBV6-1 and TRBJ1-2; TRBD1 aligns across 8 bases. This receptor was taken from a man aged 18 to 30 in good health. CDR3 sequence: CASSEAGQGPGYGYTF. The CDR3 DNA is TGTGCCAGCAGTGAAGCCGGACAGGGCCCCGGCTATGGCTACACCTTC.